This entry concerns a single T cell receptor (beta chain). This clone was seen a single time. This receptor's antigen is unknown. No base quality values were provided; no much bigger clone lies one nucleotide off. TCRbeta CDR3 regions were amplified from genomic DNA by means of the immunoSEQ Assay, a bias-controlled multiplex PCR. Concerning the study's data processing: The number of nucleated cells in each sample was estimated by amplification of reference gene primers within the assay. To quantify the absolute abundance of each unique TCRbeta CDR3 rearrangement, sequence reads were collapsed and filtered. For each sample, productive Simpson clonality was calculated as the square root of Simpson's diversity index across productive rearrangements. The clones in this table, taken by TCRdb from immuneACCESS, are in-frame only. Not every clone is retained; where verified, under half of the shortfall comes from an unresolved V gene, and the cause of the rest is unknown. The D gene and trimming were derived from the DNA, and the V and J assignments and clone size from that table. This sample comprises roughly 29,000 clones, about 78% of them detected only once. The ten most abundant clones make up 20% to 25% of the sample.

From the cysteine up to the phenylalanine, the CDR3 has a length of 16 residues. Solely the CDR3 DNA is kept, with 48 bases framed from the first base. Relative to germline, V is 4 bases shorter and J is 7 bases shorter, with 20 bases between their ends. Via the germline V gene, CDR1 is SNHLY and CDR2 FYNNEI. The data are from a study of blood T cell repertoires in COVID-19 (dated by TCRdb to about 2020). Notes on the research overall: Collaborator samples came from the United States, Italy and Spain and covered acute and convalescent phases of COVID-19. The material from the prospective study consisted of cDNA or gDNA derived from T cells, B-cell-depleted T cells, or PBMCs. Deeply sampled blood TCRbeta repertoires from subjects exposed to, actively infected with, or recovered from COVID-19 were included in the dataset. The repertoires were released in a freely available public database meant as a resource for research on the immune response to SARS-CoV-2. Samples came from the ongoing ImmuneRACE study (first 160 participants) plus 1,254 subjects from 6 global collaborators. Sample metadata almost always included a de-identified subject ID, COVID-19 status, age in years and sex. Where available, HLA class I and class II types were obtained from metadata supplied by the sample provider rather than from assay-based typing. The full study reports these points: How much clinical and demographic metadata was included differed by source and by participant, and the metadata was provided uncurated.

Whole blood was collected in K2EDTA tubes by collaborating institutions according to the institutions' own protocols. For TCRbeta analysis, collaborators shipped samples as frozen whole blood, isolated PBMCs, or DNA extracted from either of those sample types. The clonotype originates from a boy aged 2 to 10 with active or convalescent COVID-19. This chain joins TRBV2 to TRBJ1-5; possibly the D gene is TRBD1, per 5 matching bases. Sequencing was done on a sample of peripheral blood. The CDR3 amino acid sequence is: CASSGSGGVAGQPQHF. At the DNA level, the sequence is TGTGCCAGCAGTGGCTCCGGGGGGGTGGCGGGGCAGCCCCAGCATTTT.